The 30 T cell receptor beta chains below were found in one sample sequenced in a study of CD8 T cells in Susac syndrome. Reverse transcription used roughly 0.45 to 1 ug RNA and random hexamers. TCRdb passed the immunoSEQ multiplex PCR reads through MiXCR, listing each CDR3 protein once. Of 110,000 to 150,000 distinct CDR3 sequences listed, approximately 96% are singletons. Source material: CD4+ T cells from PBMCs. These receptors were obtained from a human donor with Susac syndrome.

This clonotype has just one count. The J gene is TRBJ2-4, the V gene TRBV7-2; D call uncertain. There are 12 residues in the CDR3. The germline V and J ends were trimmed by 4 bases and 9 bases, with 10 bases remaining between them. Looked up from germline, CDR1 is SGHTA and CDR2 is FQGNSA. CDR3 sequence reads: CASSSRMGIQYF. The CDR3 region has the DNA TGTGCCAGCAGCTCTCGGATGGGCATTCAGTACTTC.

The chain links TRBV4-1 to TRBJ1-2; 8 bases are a match to TRBD1. This CDR3 region has 13 residues. Germline CDR1 reads MGHRA; CDR2 reads YSYEKL. J gave up 6 bases and V 3 bases, and 3 bases lay outside the gene matches. Here the CDR3 DNA reads TGCGCCAGCAGCCAGATACAGGGGGATGGCTACACCTTC. It translates to CASSQIQGDGYTF.

CDR3: CSAKRRNQPQHF. CDR3 DNA: TGCAGTGCTAAACGGCGCAATCAGCCCCAGCATTTT. The chain combines TRBV20-1 with TRBJ1-5; D uncertain. Germline CDR1 DFQATT, CDR2 SNEGSKA (reference sequence). Trimming pared 4 bases from V and 2 bases from J, leaving 6 bases between. This CDR3 has 12 amino acids.

This chain connects TRBV15 to TRBJ1-5; D ambiguous. The CDR3 runs to 14 residues. Trimming took off 1 base at V and 10 bases at J, with 14 bases between the two ends. Germline V gene lookup returns CDR1 LNHNV and CDR2 YYDKDF (reference sequence). The CDR3 DNA sequence: TGTGCCACCAGCAGAGTGGGCCTATTCCAACCCCAGCATTTT. It yields the protein CATSRVGLFQPQHF.

The V and J genes are TRBV7-2 and TRBJ2-7; 10 bases are a match to TRBD1. The CDR3 spans 15 residues. Germline CDR1 reads SGHTA; CDR2 reads FQGNSA. The junction had 10 bases not matched to a gene; V was cut back by 2 bases and J by 9 bases. Here the CDR3 DNA reads TGTGCCAGCAGCTTATTTCGTACCGGGGACAGGGGGCAGTACTTC. Translated: CASSLFRTGDRGQYF. The variable domain in full, with the rest retrieved from reference TRBV7-2 and TRBJ2-7, is GAGVSQSPSNKVTEKGKDVELRCDPISGHTALYWYRQSLGQGLEFLIYFQGNSAPDKSGLPSDRFSAERTGGSVSTLTIQRTQQEDSAVYLCASSLFRTGDRGQYFGPGTRLTVT.

The chain has TRBV3-1 and TRBJ2-7; the D gene is possibly TRBD2 (7 bases). Per germline, CDR1 LGHDT and CDR2 YNNKEL (reference sequence). Trimming stripped 2 bases from V and 1 base from J, with 12 bases between. CDR3 length equals 15 residues. In nucleotides, the CDR3 is TGTGCCAGCAGCCAACGGGGGGCTACGTCCTACGAGCAGTACTTC. It is translated as CASSQRGATSYEQYF.

The chain links TRBV28 to TRBJ1-5; TRBD1 matches at 7 bases. This CDR3 has 14 amino acids. V was pared by 3 bases and J by 8 bases, with 7 bases of the junction left unmatched. Germline values: CDR1 MDHEN, CDR2 SYDVKM. Written as DNA, the CDR3 is TGTGCCAGCAGTTTCCCGAGGGGGCTGAAGCCCCAGCATTTT. It yields the protein CASSFPRGLKPQHF. The complete variable domain, with remaining parts taken from reference TRBV28 and TRBJ1-5, reads DVKVTQSSRYLVKRTGEKVFLECVQDMDHENMFWYRQDPGLGLRLIYFSYDVKMKEKGDIPEGYSVSREKKERFSLILESASTNQTSMYLCASSFPRGLKPQHFGDGTRLSIL.

The chain employs TRBV4-1 and TRBJ1-1, with 7 bases lining up with TRBD1. This CDR3 has 13 amino acids. Germline V gene data show CDR1 as MGHRA and CDR2 as YSYEKL. The ends lost 1 base at V and 10 bases at J; junction bases unmatched: 6. CDR3 loop: CASSQALSGGAFF. CDR3 in DNA: TGCGCCAGCAGCCAAGCACTATCAGGGGGAGCTTTCTTT.

The chain has TRBV29-1 and TRBJ2-3; TRBD2 matches 13 bases. The ends lost 4 bases at V and 5 bases at J; junction bases unmatched: 3. Germline CDR1 reads SQVTM; CDR2 reads ANQGSEA. The CDR3 length is 14 residues. In nucleotides, the CDR3 is TGCAGCGTTGGGACTAGCGGGGGTGGAGATACGCAGTATTTT. Its protein is CSVGTSGGGDTQYF.

The chain couples TRBV30 to TRBJ1-5, with 7 positions matching TRBD1. Germline assignment: CDR1 GTSNPN and CDR2 SVGIG (reference sequence). The J segment lost 5 bases and the V segment lost 4 bases, leaving 11 bases of the junction unmatched. This CDR3 is built from 15 residues. The CDR3 region has the DNA TGTGCCTGGATCATCGACAGGGTCGGCGATCAGCCCCAGCATTTT. Protein product: CAWIIDRVGDQPQHF. Supplemented by reference TRBV30 and TRBJ1-5, the full variable domain reads SQTIHQWPATLVQPVGSPLSLECTVEGTSNPNLYWYRQAAGRGLQLLFYSVGIGQISSEVPQNLSASRPQDRQFILSSKKLLLSDSGFYLCAWIIDRVGDQPQHFGDGTRLSIL.

The genes are TRBV9 and TRBJ2-1, with D possibly called TRBD1 or TRBD2 (5 bases each). Trimming removed 0 bases from V and 4 bases from J, with 11 bases in between. Germline lookup yields CDR1 SGDLS and CDR2 YYNGEE. CDR3 length equals 15 residues. CDR3 DNA sequence: TGTGCCAGCAGCGTAGTACCCTGGGGGTACAATGAGCAGTTCTTC. Translating it yields CASSVVPWGYNEQFF.

The genes are TRBV27 and TRBJ1-5, with D possibly TRBD1 on 6 matching bases. The CDR3 is 15 amino acids. CDR1 and CDR2 (germline): MNHEY, SMNVEV (reference sequence). The V end was cut by 4 bases, the J end by 0 bases, with 10 bases between. The CDR3 loop is CASSSDSPSNQPQHF. CDR3 sequence (DNA): TGTGCCAGCAGTTCGGACAGCCCTAGCAATCAGCCCCAGCATTTT.

The chain joins TRBV1 to TRBJ2-1; the table calls TRBD2, which could not be checked here. TRBV1 is tagged as a pseudogene. CDR3 length: 18 residues. CDR3: CTSSQDGPLAGAYNEQFF. For the CDR3, the DNA is TGCACCAGCAGCCAAGATGGCCCGCTAGCGGGGGCCTACAATGAGCAGTTCTTC.

The chain combines TRBV7-6 with TRBJ2-1; 7 nucleotides agree with TRBD2. This CDR3 has 15 residues. Germline CDR1 SGHVS, CDR2 FNYEAQ. After removal of 3 bases from V and 2 bases from J, the junction contained 4 bases not matched to a gene. This CDR3 is CASSLVLAAYNEQFF. The DNA for the CDR3 is TGTGCCAGCAGCTTGGTCCTAGCGGCCTACAATGAGCAGTTCTTC.

J is TRBJ2-1 and V is TRBV6-2 or TRBV6-3; the D gene is possibly TRBD2 (7 bases). With 6 bases removed from V and 7 bases from J, the gap between germline ends came to 19 bases. The germline CDR1 and CDR2 sequences are MNHEY and SVGEGT. The CDR3 contains 15 residues. DNA of the CDR3: TGTGCCAGCAGGAGCTCAGGGGTTAGCGGGAATGAGCAGTTCTTC. Translation: CASRSSGVSGNEQFF.

This chain joins TRBV3-1 and TRBJ2-3; D possibly corresponds to TRBD2 (5 bases). V lost 1 base, J lost 3 bases, and 11 bases lay in between. CDR3 length equals 15 residues. Germline CDR1 LGHDT, CDR2 YNNKEL (reference sequence). This chain's CDR3 is CASSQGVSVTDTQYF. CDR3 nucleotide sequence: TGTGCCAGCAGCCAAGGCGTTAGCGTAACAGATACGCAGTATTTT.

The rearrangement uses TRBV5-1 and TRBJ2-2; no reliable D call. Germline V CDR1 and CDR2: SGHRS, YFSETQ. The CDR3 consists of 14 residues. The germline V and J ends were trimmed by 1 base and 7 bases, with 11 bases remaining between them. This CDR3 is CASSLKGAVGELFF. DNA for the CDR3: TGCGCCAGCAGCTTGAAGGGCGCGGTCGGGGAGCTGTTTTTT.

This rearrangement joins TRBV2 to TRBJ2-3; 8 bases map to TRBD2. Germline V gene sequence: CDR1 SNHLY, CDR2 FYNNEI. The CDR3 loop spans 17 amino acids. With V trimmed by 7 bases and J by 2 bases, 14 bases remained unmatched. CDR3 protein: CASKNSGTLTNTDTQYF. The CDR3 region has the DNA TGTGCCAGCAAGAATAGCGGGACCCTTACCAACACAGATACGCAGTATTTT.

The V gene is TRBV4-1, the J gene TRBJ1-5; tentatively, D is TRBD1 (5 bases). The CDR3 spans 14 residues. Germline CDR1 reads MGHRA; CDR2 reads YSYEKL. V lost 1 base to trimming and J lost 2 bases, with 6 bases between them. Written as DNA, the CDR3 is TGCGCCAGCAGCCAAGCGGGGGGCAATCAGCCCCAGCATTTT. As protein: CASSQAGGNQPQHF.

The rearrangement links TRBV12-5 to TRBJ1-1; D is uncertain. CDR1 is LGHNT, CDR2 FRNRAP, per germline. CDR3 length: 15 amino acids. V shed 0 bases and J shed 4 bases, with 12 bases lying between them. CDR3 protein: CASGLVLGGITEAFF. The CDR3 nucleotides read TGTGCTAGTGGTTTGGTCCTTGGAGGGATCACTGAAGCTTTCTTT.

The chain recombines TRBV3-1 with TRBJ2-1; TRBD1 or TRBD2 may be the D gene (6 bases each). CDR3 size: 16 residues. V was cut by 4 bases and J by 8 bases, with 21 bases left in between. Germline CDR1 LGHDT, CDR2 YNNKEL (reference sequence). The CDR3 bases are TGTGCCAGCAGCCCCCGCGGGCAGGGGTCGGGGGATGAGCAGTTCTTC. The encoded protein is CASSPRGQGSGDEQFF.

The chain joins TRBV19 to TRBJ1-2; D possibly corresponds to TRBD1 (5 bases). The CDR3 extends over 14 amino acids. CDR1 and CDR2 from the germline V gene are LNHDA and SQIVND (reference sequence). Trimming took off 5 bases at V and 7 bases at J, with 17 bases between the two ends. The CDR3, as DNA: TGTGCCAGTAGTCCTCGATACGGACAAGGTGGCTACACCTTC. It translates to CASSPRYGQGGYTF.

The chain has TRBV24-1 and TRBJ2-1, with 11 bases matching TRBD1. The junction had 4 bases not matched to a gene; V was cut back by 2 bases and J by 8 bases. CDR1 is KGHDR and CDR2 is SFDVKD in the germline V gene. This CDR3 region has 15 residues. CDR3 nucleotide sequence: TGTGCCACCAGTGATTCAGGGACAGGGGGGTATGAGCAGTTCTTC. Protein: CATSDSGTGGYEQFF.

This CDR3 is CSVVQGRDTQYF. The CDR3, as DNA: TGCAGCGTTGTGCAGGGACGGGATACGCAGTATTTT. The chain carries TRBV29-1 and TRBJ2-3; D may be TRBD1 or TRBD2 (5 bases each). Trimming removed 4 bases at V and 6 bases at J, with 11 bases between. In germline, CDR1 is SQVTM, CDR2 ANQGSEA. This CDR3 has 12 amino acids.

The genes are TRBV11-2 and TRBJ2-5; D gene unclear. The ends were cut back, 4 bases at V and 3 bases at J, with 15 bases in the middle. CDR1 SGHAT and CDR2 FQNNGV come from the germline V gene. The CDR3 extends over 15 amino acids. The CDR3 is CASSYLGLNKETQYF. As DNA, the CDR3 is TGTGCCAGCAGCTACCTCGGGTTAAATAAAGAGACCCAGTACTTC.

The chain uses TRBV20-1 and TRBJ2-7, with TRBD1 matching over 11 bases. The germline CDR1 and CDR2 sequences are DFQATT and SNEGSKA (reference sequence). V gave up 3 bases and J gave up 13 bases; unmatched junction bases: 11. This CDR3 is built from 13 residues. The chain's CDR3 is CSASDRDRGLQYF. The CDR3 DNA reads as TGCAGTGCTAGTGACCGGGACAGGGGGTTGCAATACTTC.

The gene calls are TRBV18 and TRBJ2-1; D unresolved. This CDR3 has 13 amino acids. Trimming took off 3 bases at V and 15 bases at J, with 18 bases between the two ends. Germline lookup yields CDR1 KGHSH and CDR2 LQKENI. The CDR3 nucleotides are TGTGCCAGCTCACCTTCAGCGAACCTGGATCTGTTCTTC. Its protein is CASSPSANLDLFF.

This chain connects TRBV1 to TRBJ2-1; the table calls TRBD2, which could not be checked here. TRBV1 is annotated as a pseudogene. This CDR3 has 17 residues. The CDR3 here is CTSSRAKGGGPYNEQFF. The CDR3 DNA sequence: TGCACCAGCAGCCGGGCAAAAGGCGGGGGGCCCTACAATGAGCAGTTCTTC.

The gene calls are TRBV20-1 and TRBJ1-5; no clear D gene. The CDR3 totals 13 residues. Trimming shortened V by 3 bases and J by 1 base, and 7 bases separated the two germline ends. CDR1 DFQATT and CDR2 SNEGSKA come from the germline V gene (reference sequence). DNA for the CDR3: TGCAGTGCTAGTTACTCCAGCAATCAGCCCCAGCATTTT. Its translation is CSASYSSNQPQHF.

This clonotype has a single count. The chain uses TRBV18 and TRBJ1-2; 9 bases are a match to TRBD1. The CDR3 totals 15 residues. V was pared by 1 base and J by 8 bases, with 8 bases of the junction left unmatched. CDR1 is KGHSH and CDR2 is LQKENI in the germline V gene. The chain's CDR3 is CASSPRTGAADGYTF. The CDR3 nucleotides are TGTGCCAGCTCACCACGGACAGGGGCCGCGGACGGCTACACCTTC.